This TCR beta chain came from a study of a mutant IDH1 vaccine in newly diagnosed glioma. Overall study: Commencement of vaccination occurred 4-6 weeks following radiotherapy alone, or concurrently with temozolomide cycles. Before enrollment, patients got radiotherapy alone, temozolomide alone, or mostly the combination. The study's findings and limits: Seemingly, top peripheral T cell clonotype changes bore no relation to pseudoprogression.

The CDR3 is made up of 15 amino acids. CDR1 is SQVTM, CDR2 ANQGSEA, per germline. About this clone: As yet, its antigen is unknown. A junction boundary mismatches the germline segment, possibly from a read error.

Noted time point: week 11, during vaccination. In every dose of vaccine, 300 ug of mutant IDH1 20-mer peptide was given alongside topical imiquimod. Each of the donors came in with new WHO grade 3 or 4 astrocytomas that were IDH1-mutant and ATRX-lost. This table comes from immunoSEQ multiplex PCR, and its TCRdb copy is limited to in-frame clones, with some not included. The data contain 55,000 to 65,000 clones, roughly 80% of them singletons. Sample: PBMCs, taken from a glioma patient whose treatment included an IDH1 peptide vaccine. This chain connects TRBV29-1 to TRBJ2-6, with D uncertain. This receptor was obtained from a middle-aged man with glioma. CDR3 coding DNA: TGCAGCGTTATGGCAGACAACTCTCGGGCCAACGTCCTGACTTTC. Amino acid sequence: CSVMADNSRANVLTF. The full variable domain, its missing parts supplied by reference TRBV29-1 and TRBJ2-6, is SAVISQKPSRDICQRGTSLTIQCQVDSQVTMMFWYRQQPGQSLTLIATANQGSEATYESGFVIDKFPISRPNLTFSTLTVSNMSPEDSSIYLCSVMADNSRANVLTFGAGSRLTVL.